The 24 T cell receptor beta chains below come from one sample, sequenced in a study of cytomegalovirus exposure and HLA in healthy donors. Primers: 60 Vbeta forward and 13 Jbeta reverse. Here immunoSEQ multiplex PCR was the method, and the copy in TCRdb shows in-frame clones only, minus some. This sample has tens of thousands of clones, with 65% to 75% found just once. The sequenced sample was PBMCs. The source is a man in his forties in good health and CMV-seropositive.

In its sample, this clone was seen once. The rearrangement joins TRBV29-1 to TRBJ2-3; D is unclear. Germline assignment: CDR1 SQVTM and CDR2 ANQGSEA. V was cut by 6 bases and J by 1 base, with 8 bases left in between. The CDR3 is 12 residues long. The CDR3 region has the DNA TGCAGCGTCCGCGGAGGCACAGATACGCAGTATTTT. Its translation: CSVRGGTDTQYF.

In its sample, this clone was seen a few times. This sequence joins TRBV7-8 and TRBJ1-5; 7 nucleotides line up with TRBD1. V shed 5 bases, J shed 4 bases, and the junction held 8 bases outside the gene matches. Germline V gives CDR1 SGHVS, CDR2 FQNEAQ. The CDR3 consists of 15 residues. For the CDR3, the DNA is TGTGCCAGCAGCGAGACAGGGTCAAGTAATCAGCCCCAGCATTTT. It yields the protein CASSETGSSNQPQHF.

This clone has just one count. The chain couples TRBV13 to TRBJ2-2, with 12 bases aligning to TRBD2. The junction had 5 bases not matched to a gene; V was cut back by 7 bases and J by 8 bases. The CDR3 is 14 amino acids. Germline V gives CDR1 PRHDT, CDR2 FYEKMQ (reference sequence). The CDR3 loop reads CASNRLAGAGELFF. The CDR3 region has the DNA TGTGCCAGCAACCGACTAGCGGGAGCGGGGGAGCTGTTTTTT.

V and J are TRBV10-3 and TRBJ2-3; 8 bases agree with TRBD1. Trimming at V came to 6 bases and at J to 6 bases, leaving 5 bases not matched to a gene. The CDR3 extends over 13 amino acids. Germline CDR1 is ENHRY and CDR2 is SYGVKD. The CDR3 coding sequence is TGTGCCATCAGCCAGGACAGGGCCGATACGCAGTATTTT. Translated: CAISQDRADTQYF.

CDR3 loop: CATHLRGGGYGYTF. The CDR3 DNA sequence: TGTGCCACCCACCTCAGGGGCGGGGGCTATGGCTACACCTTC. This chain links TRBV28 with TRBJ1-2, with D possibly TRBD1 on 6 matching bases. This CDR3 has 14 residues. Trimming cost V 10 bases and J 4 bases, with 19 bases left between them. CDR1 is MDHEN and CDR2 is SYDVKM in the germline V gene.

V and J are TRBV29-1 and TRBJ2-7; possible D gene TRBD1, 5 bases. V lost 6 bases, J lost 3 bases, and 12 bases lay in between. The CDR3 has 12 residues. Germline lookup yields CDR1 SQVTM and CDR2 ANQGSEA. The CDR3 is CSVETAYYEQYF. The CDR3 nucleotides read TGCAGCGTCGAGACAGCCTACTACGAGCAGTACTTC.

This clone was detected many times. The gene calls are TRBV10-3 and TRBJ1-5, with D perhaps TRBD1 (5 bases). Trimming shortened V by 6 bases and J by 4 bases, and 16 bases separated the two germline ends. This CDR3 has 15 amino acids. Germline CDR1 is ENHRY and CDR2 is SYGVKD. The DNA of the CDR3 is TGTGCCATCAGCCCCCAGGCAGGGAATAATCAGCCCCAGCATTTT. Amino acids: CAISPQAGNNQPQHF.

This clone was observed once. At one end, the junction sequence differs from germline, possibly due to a read error. The chain employs TRBV5-1 and TRBJ2-7, with 8 nucleotides matching TRBD1. The CDR3 length is 15 residues. CDR1 is SGHRS and CDR2 is YFSETQ in the germline V gene. CDR3 sequence (DNA): TGCGCTAGCAGCTGGACAGGGTCCCTCTCCTACGAGCAGTACTTC. Translated: CASSWTGSLSYEQYF.

There are a few counts of this clone. This rearrangement joins TRBV7-3 to TRBJ2-3; 9 bases align to TRBD2. The germline CDR1 and CDR2 sequences are SGHTA and FQGTGA. The ends lost 3 bases at V and 2 bases at J; junction bases unmatched: 3. The CDR3 extends over 15 amino acids. The CDR3 is CASSFGTSYTDTQYF. DNA of the CDR3: TGTGCCAGCAGCTTCGGGACTAGCTACACAGATACGCAGTATTTT.

On this clone itself: Other nucleotide sequences from this sample produce the same CDR3. The chain recombines TRBV19 with TRBJ2-5; D unclear. From germline, CDR1 is LNHDA and CDR2 SQIVND (reference sequence). V lost 1 base to trimming and J lost 3 bases, with 6 bases between them. The CDR3 is made up of 13 amino acids. Written as DNA, the CDR3 is TGTGCCAGTAGTATAGTAGGAGAAGAGACCCAGTACTTC. Translated, it gives CASSIVGEETQYF.

V usage is TRBV6-6 and J usage is TRBJ1-1; TRBD1 agrees at 10 bases. Germline V gives CDR1 MNHNY, CDR2 SVGAGI (reference sequence). The CDR3 is 15 amino acids. V lost 4 bases, J lost 4 bases, and 6 bases stayed unmatched. CDR3 nucleotide sequence: TGTGCCAGCAGTTTCGCGGACAGGGGGGGCACTGAAGCTTTCTTT. It codes for CASSFADRGGTEAFF.

This rearrangement joins TRBV5-4 to TRBJ2-2, with 10 positions matching TRBD1. The length of the CDR3 is 19 residues. The V segment lost 0 bases and the J segment 3 bases; nucleotides outside the gene matches: 11. CDR1 SGHNT and CDR2 YYREEE come from the germline V gene (reference sequence). The CDR3 DNA follows: TGTGCCAGCAGCTTGGAGGGCGTGGACAGGGGGATATACACCGGGGAGCTGTTTTTT. It is translated as CASSLEGVDRGIYTGELFF.

The gene calls are TRBV19 and TRBJ1-1; 9 bases are shared with TRBD1. This CDR3 comprises 15 residues. Germline CDR1 is LNHDA and CDR2 is SQIVND (reference sequence). Unmatched junction bases numbered 3, after V lost 3 bases and J lost 1 base. DNA of the CDR3: TGTGCCAGTAGTATCGGACAGGGGACGAACACTGAAGCTTTCTTT. This codes for CASSIGQGTNTEAFF. Full variable domain (outside the CDR3, taken from reference TRBV19 and TRBJ1-1): DGGITQSPKYLFRKEGQNVTLSCEQNLNHDAMYWYRQDPGQGLRLIYYSQIVNDFQKGDIAEGYSVSREKKESFPLTVTSAQKNPTAFYLCASSIGQGTNTEAFFGQGTRLTVV.

The rearrangement uses TRBV6-5 and TRBJ1-1, with D possibly TRBD1 on 5 matching bases. Germline V CDR1 and CDR2: MNHEY, SVGAGI. CDR3 length: 14 residues. V lost 2 bases to trimming and J lost 4 bases, with 11 bases between them. CDR3 sequence reads: CASSYRGPGTEAFF. CDR3 coding DNA: TGTGCCAGCAGTTACAGGGGCCCGGGCACTGAAGCTTTCTTT.

This clone has just a few counts. The chain recombines TRBV28 with TRBJ2-6, with D maybe TRBD1 (5 bases). CDR1 is MDHEN and CDR2 is SYDVKM in the germline V gene. Trimming stripped 6 bases from V and 0 bases from J, with 9 bases between. This CDR3 spans 15 amino acids. CDR3 sequence: CASRRTTSGANVLTF. The CDR3 DNA is TGTGCCAGCAGGCGGACAACCTCTGGGGCCAACGTCCTGACTTTC.

The DNA for the CDR3 is TGTGCCAGCAGTTGGGACAGGGACGGCACTGAAGCTTTCTTT. This encodes CASSWDRDGTEAFF. The chain links TRBV6-5 to TRBJ1-1; 9 nucleotides align to TRBD1. The CDR3 spans 14 residues. Germline V lookup: CDR1 MNHEY, CDR2 SVGAGI. J gave up 4 bases and V 4 bases, and 4 bases lay outside the gene matches.

The CDR3, as DNA: TGTGCCAGCAGCAGACAGGGCAGGTTGAATGAGCAGTTCTTC. Translating it yields CASSRQGRLNEQFF. This chain joins TRBV25-1 and TRBJ2-1; TRBD1 agrees at 7 bases. The CDR3 consists of 14 residues. Trimming at V came to 6 bases and at J to 7 bases, leaving 9 bases not matched to a gene. Germline values: CDR1 MGHDK, CDR2 SYGVNS.

Only one count was recorded for this clone. This chain joins TRBV5-6 and TRBJ2-6; D not resolved. Germline V gene sequence: CDR1 SGHDT, CDR2 YYEEEE. V was clipped by 4 bases and J by 2 bases, with 7 bases between them. The CDR3 runs to 14 residues. The CDR3 bases are TGTGCCAGCAGCGACAACCCTGGGGCCAACGTCCTGACTTTC. Amino acids: CASSDNPGANVLTF.

The chain carries TRBV7-9 and TRBJ2-4; TRBD1 matches 9 bases. V lost 3 bases, J lost 1 base, and 4 bases stayed unmatched. This CDR3 contains 16 residues. Per germline, CDR1 SEHNR and CDR2 FQNEAQ (reference sequence). In DNA, the CDR3 is TGTGCCAGCAGCTTGGGACAGGGCTTGGCCAAAAACATTCAGTACTTC. Translated: CASSLGQGLAKNIQYF.

This chain connects TRBV7-2 to TRBJ1-1; D is possibly TRBD1 (5 bases). V lost 2 bases and J lost 4, with 11 bases in between. Germline CDR1 SGHTA, CDR2 FQGNSA. The CDR3 loop spans 14 amino acids. CDR3 residues: CASSLLGGGTEAFF. Written as DNA, the CDR3 is TGTGCCAGCAGCTTACTTGGGGGAGGCACTGAAGCTTTCTTT.

V is TRBV5-4 and J is TRBJ1-1, with TRBD1 identical over 9 bases. The CDR3 extends over 16 amino acids. Germline V gene lookup returns CDR1 SGHNT and CDR2 YYREEE (reference sequence). Trimming at V came to 3 bases and at J to 4 bases, leaving 10 bases not matched to a gene. As DNA, the CDR3 is TGTGCCAGCAGCTGGGGGACAGGGAGGGGGGGCACTGAAGCTTTCTTT. It encodes CASSWGTGRGGTEAFF.

This clone was seen once. The genes are TRBV28 and TRBJ1-5, with D possibly TRBD1 on 6 matching bases. The V end was cut by 5 bases, the J end by 5 bases, with 13 bases between. Germline V gives CDR1 MDHEN, CDR2 SYDVKM. The CDR3 loop spans 14 amino acids. CDR3 amino acids: CASSGSQGDQPQHF. In nucleotides, the CDR3 is TGTGCCAGCAGTGGGTCACAGGGAGATCAGCCCCAGCATTTT.

The chain uses TRBV5-4 and TRBJ1-2, with D possibly being TRBD1 (6 bases). The ends were cut back, 2 bases at V and 6 bases at J, with 14 bases in the middle. Per the germline V gene, CDR1 is SGHNT and CDR2 is YYREEE (reference sequence). The length of the CDR3 is 14 residues. The CDR3 DNA reads as TGTGCCAGCAGCTTCCCAGGGGCGAGGGATGGCTACACCTTC. This translates into CASSFPGARDGYTF.

The chain links TRBV27 to TRBJ2-7; 9 bases fit TRBD2. The germline V gene encodes CDR1 MNHEY and CDR2 SMNVEV (reference sequence). The length of the CDR3 is 15 residues. After removal of 4 bases from V and 0 bases from J, the junction contained 4 bases not matched to a gene. The CDR3 spells CASSSSSGGSYEQYF. The CDR3 nucleotides are TGTGCCAGCAGTTCGAGTAGCGGGGGCTCCTACGAGCAGTACTTC.